What follows describes a single TCR beta chain. Its antigen is unknown. The sample belongs to a study of cytomegalovirus exposure and HLA in healthy donors. The germline V gene has CDR1 MNHNS and CDR2 SASEGT. The CDR3 totals 14 residues. Study results and limitations: Earlier analysis found most TCR beta V segments productive about 87% or about 30% of the time. Cytomegalovirus association was listed for 164 TCR beta chains. The study carried out a later analysis of TCR beta sequences. It associated approximately 15,000 of them with specific HLA alleles at a false discovery rate of 0.05.

The PCR was carried out with 60 Vbeta primers and 13 Jbeta primers. Data came from immunoSEQ multiplex PCR; TCRdb stores just in-frame clones and leaves some out. The data show fewer than 150,000 clones, approximately 80% seen once. The V gene is TRBV6-1, the J gene TRBJ2-5; the match to TRBD2 covers 7 bases. The J call is doubtful: the DNA matches TRBJ2-7 better. The sequence was obtained from a man aged 50 to 59 in good health and CMV-seropositive. Sequencing input: PBMCs. Here the CDR3 reads CASSEGGTKYEQYF. For the CDR3, the DNA is TGTGCCAGCAGTGAAGGGGGGACTAAATACGAGCAGTACTTC.